These 18 T cell receptor beta chains were all obtained from the same sample, sequenced in a study of blood T cell repertoires in COVID-19 (TCRdb year 2020). Library preparation used the immunoSEQ multiplex PCR assay. The table was pulled from immuneACCESS by TCRdb, which kept in-frame rearrangements only. Such tables lose some clones; where checked, under half of the loss comes from unresolved V genes, and the rest has no known cause. Here the sample has about 68,000 clones; roughly 85% occur a single time. The top ten hold roughly 8.8% of the sample. The sample comprised peripheral blood. The receptor source for this set is a man between 25 and 39 years old with acute or convalescent COVID-19.

This clone showed up just once. The V call is TRBV9, the J call TRBJ1-2, with a tentative D call TRBD1 (5 bases). In germline, CDR1 is SGDLS, CDR2 YYNGEE. The germline V and J ends were trimmed by 0 bases and 4 bases, with 16 bases remaining between them. This CDR3 spans 16 amino acids. This CDR3 is CASSVGGGLGSYGYTF. DNA of the CDR3: TGTGCCAGCAGCGTAGGTGGGGGACTGGGTAGCTATGGCTACACCTTC.

This clone was found a few times. The chain couples TRBV7-2 to TRBJ1-1; no clear D gene. The CDR3 spans 13 residues. The V end was cut by 4 bases, the J end by 8 bases, with 14 bases between. Germline assignment: CDR1 SGHTA and CDR2 FQGNSA. CDR3 nucleotide sequence: TGTGCCAGCAGCTCAGGACGGGAACGGGAAGCTTTCTTT. It yields the protein CASSSGREREAFF.

This clone was picked up one time. The rearrangement links TRBV10-3 to TRBJ2-3; 9 nucleotides line up with TRBD2. The length of the CDR3 is 16 residues. J was trimmed by 3 bases and V by 7 bases; bases with no gene match: 11. Germline CDR1 is ENHRY and CDR2 is SYGVKD. In DNA, the CDR3 is TGTGCCATCAACGACCTACTAAGCGGGAGGACAGATACGCAGTATTTT. Its translation is CAINDLLSGRTDTQYF.

The chain combines TRBV6-5 with TRBJ2-2; the D gene is possibly TRBD1 (5 bases). The ends were cut back, 7 bases at V and 3 bases at J, with 6 bases in the middle. CDR3 length: 12 amino acids. Germline CDR1 and CDR2: MNHEY and SVGAGI. The CDR3 region is CASMTDTGELFF. CDR3 DNA sequence: TGTGCCAGCATGACAGACACCGGGGAGCTGTTTTTT.

J is TRBJ1-3 and V is TRBV9; 7 bases align to TRBD1. This CDR3 has 14 amino acids. The V gene end was trimmed by 3 bases and the J gene end by 2 bases; junction bases not matched to a gene: 2. CDR1 is SGDLS and CDR2 is YYNGEE in the germline V gene. The CDR3: CASSATGAGNTIYF. Written as DNA, the CDR3 is TGTGCCAGCAGCGCAACAGGGGCTGGAAACACCATATATTTT. The complete variable domain, with remaining parts taken from reference TRBV9 and TRBJ1-3, reads DSGVTQTPKHLITATGQRVTLRCSPRSGDLSVYWYQQSLDQGLQFLIQYYNGEERAKGNILERFSAQQFPDLHSELNLSSLELGDSALYFCASSATGAGNTIYFGEGSWLTVV.

Turning to this clone: One junction end does not reproduce the germline sequence, and a read error may be involved. V and J are TRBV28 and TRBJ2-1, with 15 positions matching TRBD2. Germline loops: CDR1 MDHEN, CDR2 SYDVKM. The CDR3 extends over 15 amino acids. The CDR3 region has the DNA TGTGCCAGCAGTCTATGGACTAGCGGGAGGGGTGAGCAGTTCTTC. Translating it yields CASSLWTSGRGEQFF.

The rearrangement joins TRBV15 to TRBJ2-7; 12 nucleotides line up with TRBD2. V dropped 0 bases and J dropped 3; count of bases not matched to a gene: 12. CDR1 and CDR2 from the germline V gene are LNHNV and YYDKDF (reference sequence). The CDR3 sequence is 19 residues long. The CDR3 loop is CATSRDFRTSGNPDYEQYF. The CDR3 nucleotides are TGTGCCACCAGCAGAGATTTCCGGACTAGCGGGAATCCGGACTACGAGCAGTACTTC.

A single count supports this clone. The chain links TRBV24-1 to TRBJ2-5, with 8 bases identical to TRBD2. V shed 3 bases, J shed 9 bases, and the junction held 8 bases outside the gene matches. Germline V gene sequence: CDR1 KGHDR, CDR2 SFDVKD. This CDR3 comprises 14 residues. CDR3 sequence (DNA): TGTGCCACCAGTGATACGGGAGGGGCTCCGGCCCAGTACTTC. Its protein is CATSDTGGAPAQYF.

With regard to this clone: This specimen includes other DNA sequences encoding the same CDR3. V and J are TRBV3-1 (or the pseudogene TRBV3-2) and TRBJ2-1, with TRBD2 as a possible D gene (5 bases). The germline V and J ends were trimmed by 0 bases and 7 bases, with 7 bases remaining between them. Looked up from germline, CDR1 is LGHDT and CDR2 is YNNKEL (reference sequence). CDR3 size: 13 residues. The CDR3 is CASSQDRENEQFF. The CDR3 region has the DNA TGTGCCAGCAGCCAAGATAGGGAGAATGAGCAGTTCTTC.

CDR3 nucleotides: TGTGCCAGCAGCCGAAAGGGACAATCAGGCAAAGGCTACACCTTC. This sequence encodes CASSRKGQSGKGYTF. The V gene is TRBV3-1 (or the pseudogene TRBV3-2), the J gene TRBJ1-2; D may be TRBD1 (6 bases). The CDR3 has 15 amino acids. Germline lookup yields CDR1 LGHDT and CDR2 YNNKEL (reference sequence). Trimming pared 4 bases from V and 8 bases from J, leaving 20 bases between.

The V and J genes are TRBV7-9 and TRBJ2-1, with 11 bases identical to TRBD2. The CDR3 covers 15 residues. CDR1 SEHNR and CDR2 FQNEAQ come from the germline V gene (reference sequence). Germline trimming cut 3 bases from V and 8 bases from J; bases unmatched to any gene: 6. For the CDR3, the DNA is TGTGCCAGCAGCTTCGGGACTAGCGGATTCTATGAGCAGTTCTTC. This gives the protein CASSFGTSGFYEQFF.

This clone was detected only once. The chain uses TRBV5-1 and TRBJ2-7; 10 bases align to TRBD1. Germline V gene lookup returns CDR1 SGHRS and CDR2 YFSETQ. J lost 4 bases, V lost 4 bases, and 8 bases had no gene match. This CDR3 is 15 amino acids long. Written as DNA, the CDR3 is TGCGCCAGCAGCCCGTGGACAGGGGGTGCGTACGAGCAGTACTTC. Amino acid sequence: CASSPWTGGAYEQYF.

The chain links TRBV9 to TRBJ2-2; possible D gene TRBD1, 5 bases. The CDR3 has 14 residues. Germline V gene sequence: CDR1 SGDLS, CDR2 YYNGEE. Trimming took 2 bases from V and 7 from J, leaving 12 bases between them. CDR3 sequence: CASSVQSQGGELFF. The CDR3 DNA reads as TGTGCCAGCAGCGTTCAGAGCCAGGGCGGGGAGCTGTTTTTT. Using reference TRBV9 and TRBJ2-2 for the parts outside the CDR3, the full variable domain is DSGVTQTPKHLITATGQRVTLRCSPRSGDLSVYWYQQSLDQGLQFLIQYYNGEERAKGNILERFSAQQFPDLHSELNLSSLELGDSALYFCASSVQSQGGELFFGEGSRLTVL.

The chain's CDR3 is CASSDPKYGNEGNTIYF. Here the CDR3 DNA reads TGCGCCAGCAGTGACCCGAAGTACGGTAATGAGGGAAACACCATATATTTT. V is TRBV10-2 and J is TRBJ1-3; no firm D call. The CDR3 length is 17 residues. CDR1 WSHSY and CDR2 SAAADI come from the germline V gene. Deletions cut 3 bases from V and 4 bases from J, with 19 bases between.

The CDR3: CASSSRGTLYNEQFF. CDR3 DNA sequence: TGTGCCAGCAGCTCACGGGGGACTTTATACAATGAGCAGTTCTTC. The chain carries TRBV5-4 and TRBJ2-1; possibly TRBD2 for D (6 bases). V lost 3 bases and J 4 bases, leaving 14 bases between the germline ends. CDR1 is SGHNT and CDR2 is YYREEE in the germline V gene (reference sequence). The CDR3 is 15 residues long.

The chain joins TRBV28 to TRBJ1-2; possibly TRBD1 for D (5 bases). V gave up 1 base and J gave up 10 bases, with 19 bases separating them. CDR3 length: 15 amino acids. Germline assignment: CDR1 MDHEN and CDR2 SYDVKM. This CDR3 is CASSLLGALGMVYTF. The DNA for the CDR3 is TGTGCCAGCAGTTTATTAGGGGCCTTAGGGATGGTCTACACCTTC.

The V and J genes are TRBV29-1 and TRBJ1-1; D is unresolved. The CDR3 is 10 amino acids. V dropped 7 bases and J dropped 4 bases, with 7 bases sitting between them. Germline V gene data show CDR1 as SQVTM and CDR2 as ANQGSEA. The CDR3 region has the DNA TGCAGCGATCACACCACTGAAGCTTTCTTT. Translated, it gives CSDHTTEAFF.

The chain carries TRBV6-5 and TRBJ2-5; a possible D gene is TRBD1 (7 bases). CDR1 and CDR2 (germline): MNHEY, SVGAGI. The V gene lost 6 bases and the J gene lost 5 bases, with 19 bases spanning the gap. The CDR3 spans 15 residues. The CDR3 reads CASRQGGVRLETQYF. CDR3 in DNA: TGTGCCAGCAGGCAGGGGGGAGTAAGGTTGGAGACCCAGTACTTC.